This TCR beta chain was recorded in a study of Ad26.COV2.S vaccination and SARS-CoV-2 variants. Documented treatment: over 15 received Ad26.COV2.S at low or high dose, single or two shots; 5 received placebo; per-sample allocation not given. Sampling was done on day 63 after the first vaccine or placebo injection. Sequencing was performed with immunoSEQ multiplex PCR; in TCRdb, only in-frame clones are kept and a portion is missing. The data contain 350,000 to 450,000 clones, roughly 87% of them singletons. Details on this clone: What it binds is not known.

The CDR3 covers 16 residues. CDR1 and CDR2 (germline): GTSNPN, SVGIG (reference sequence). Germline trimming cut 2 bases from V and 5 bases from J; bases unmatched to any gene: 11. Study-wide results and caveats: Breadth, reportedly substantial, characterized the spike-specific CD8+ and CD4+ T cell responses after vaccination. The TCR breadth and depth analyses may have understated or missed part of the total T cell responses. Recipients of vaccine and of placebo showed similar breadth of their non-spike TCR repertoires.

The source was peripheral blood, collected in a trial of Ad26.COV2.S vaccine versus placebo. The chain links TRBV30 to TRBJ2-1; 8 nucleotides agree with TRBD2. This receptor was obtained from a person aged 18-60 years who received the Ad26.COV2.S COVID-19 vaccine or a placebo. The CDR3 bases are TGTGCCTGGAGTTTTAATTTGCGGGGGGCCAACAATGAGCAGTTCTTC. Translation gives CAWSFNLRGANNEQFF.